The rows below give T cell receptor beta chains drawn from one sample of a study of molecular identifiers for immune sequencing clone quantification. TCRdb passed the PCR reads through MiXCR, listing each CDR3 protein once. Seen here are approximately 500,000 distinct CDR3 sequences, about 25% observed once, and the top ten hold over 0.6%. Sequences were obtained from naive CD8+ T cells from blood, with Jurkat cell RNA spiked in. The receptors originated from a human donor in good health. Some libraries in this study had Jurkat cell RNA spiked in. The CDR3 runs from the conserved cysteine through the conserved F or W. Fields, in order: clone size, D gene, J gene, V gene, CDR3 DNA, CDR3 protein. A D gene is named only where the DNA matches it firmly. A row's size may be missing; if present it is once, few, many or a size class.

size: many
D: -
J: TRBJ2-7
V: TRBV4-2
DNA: TGTGCCAGCAGCCAAGTGGACGGAGACTACGAGCAGTACTTC
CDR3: CASSQVDGDYEQYF

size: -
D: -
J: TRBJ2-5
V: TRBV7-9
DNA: TGTGCCAGCAGCTTAGCTAGTGAAGATGAGACCCAGTACTTC
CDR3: CASSLASEDETQYF

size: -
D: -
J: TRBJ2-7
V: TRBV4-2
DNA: TGTGCCAGCAGCCAAGGCCAGGGGAGAGCCTACGAGCAGTACTTC
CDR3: CASSQGQGRAYEQYF

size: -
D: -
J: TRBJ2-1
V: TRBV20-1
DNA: TGCAGTGCTAGGCGACTCCACTCCTACAATGAGCAGTTCTTC
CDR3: CSARRLHSYNEQFF

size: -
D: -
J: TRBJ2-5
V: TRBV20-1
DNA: TGCAGTGCTAGAAACATTTACAGGGATCTAGAGACCCAGTACTTC
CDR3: CSARNIYRDLETQYF

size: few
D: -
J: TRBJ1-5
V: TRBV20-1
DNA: TGCAGTGCTAGGCTCCCCATTAAAGACGGGGGCCGCAATCAGCCCCAGCATTTT
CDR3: CSARLPIKDGGRNQPQHF

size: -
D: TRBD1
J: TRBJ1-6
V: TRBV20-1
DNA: TGCAGTGCTAGAGAACGCGGTATGACAGGGGGCCCTGGAAATAATTCACCCCTCCACTTT
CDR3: CSARERGMTGGPGNNSPLHF

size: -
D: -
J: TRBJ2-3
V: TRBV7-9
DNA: TGTGCCAGCAGCTTAAGGCTAGTTCCCACAGATACGCAGTATTTT
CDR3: CASSLRLVPTDTQYF

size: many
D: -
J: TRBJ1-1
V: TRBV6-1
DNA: TGTGCCAGCGATACAGTCAACACTGAAGCTTTCTTT
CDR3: CASDTVNTEAFF

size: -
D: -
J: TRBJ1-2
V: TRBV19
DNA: TGTGCCAGTAGTATGACGCTTTTCAATGGCTACACCTTC
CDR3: CASSMTLFNGYTF

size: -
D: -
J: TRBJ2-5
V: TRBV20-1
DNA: TGCAGTGCTAGAGATCTGGGCGGGCTAGAGACCCAGTACTTC
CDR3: CSARDLGGLETQYF

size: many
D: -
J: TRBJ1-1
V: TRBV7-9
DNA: TGTGCCAGCAGCTCAGTGACAGGAGTGGCTGAAGCTTTCTTT
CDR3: CASSSVTGVAEAFF

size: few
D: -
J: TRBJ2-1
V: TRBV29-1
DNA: TGCAGCGTTGGGAACAATGAGCAGTTCTTC
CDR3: CSVGNNEQFF

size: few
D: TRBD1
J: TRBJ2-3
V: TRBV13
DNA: TGTGCCAGCAGCTTCCGGGACAGGGGAGGCACAGATACGCAGTATTTT
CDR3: CASSFRDRGGTDTQYF

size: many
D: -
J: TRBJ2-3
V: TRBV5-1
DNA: TGCGCCAGCAGCTTGGTATCGGCTGCAGATACGCAGTATTTT
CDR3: CASSLVSAADTQYF

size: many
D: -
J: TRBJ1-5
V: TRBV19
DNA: -
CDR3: CASTSAGNQPQHF

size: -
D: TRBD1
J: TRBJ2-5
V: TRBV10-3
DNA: TGTGCCATCAGTGAGACGGCAGGGGGCACGGAGACCCAGTACTTC
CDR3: CAISETAGGTETQYF

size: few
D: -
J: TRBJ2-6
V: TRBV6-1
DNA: TGTGCCAGCAGTGAAGTGACAACATTAAGCTCTGGGGCCAACGTCCTGACTTTC
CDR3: CASSEVTTLSSGANVLTF

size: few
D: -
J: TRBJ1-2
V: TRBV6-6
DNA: TGTGCCAGCAGTTACGCGGCGAACTATGGCTACACCTTC
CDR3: CASSYAANYGYTF

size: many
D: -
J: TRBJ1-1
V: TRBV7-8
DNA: TGTGCCAGCAGCTTAGAGGAAGGGAGGGGAACTGAAGCTTTCTTT
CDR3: CASSLEEGRGTEAFF

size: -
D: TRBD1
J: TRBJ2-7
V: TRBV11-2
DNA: TGTGCCAGCAGCTTCGGGACAGGGGGCGAGCAGTACTTC
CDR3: CASSFGTGGEQYF

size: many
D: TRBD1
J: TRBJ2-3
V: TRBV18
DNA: TGTGCCAGCTCACCAAGGGACAGTCCAGATACGCAGTATTTT
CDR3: CASSPRDSPDTQYF

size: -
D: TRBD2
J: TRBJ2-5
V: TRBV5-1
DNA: TGCGCCAGCGGCCAGGGACTAGCGGGGGGCCGAGAGACCCAGTACTTC
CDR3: CASGQGLAGGRETQYF

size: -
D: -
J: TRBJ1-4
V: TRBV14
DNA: TGTGCCAGCAGCCAAGACTACGGGGGACAAACGCCCCGGGAAAAACTGTTTTTT
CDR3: CASSQDYGGQTPREKLFF

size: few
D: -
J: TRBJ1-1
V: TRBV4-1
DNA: TGCGCCAGCAGCCACCCAGGGGAGAAAACTGAAGCTTTCTTT
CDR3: CASSHPGEKTEAFF

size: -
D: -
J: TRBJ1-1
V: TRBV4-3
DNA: TGCGCCAGCAGTAACCCCGGGGAGCACACTGAAGCTTTCTTT
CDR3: CASSNPGEHTEAFF

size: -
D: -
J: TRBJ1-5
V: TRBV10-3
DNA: TGTGCCATCAGTGTGGGTGGAGGCCAGCCCCAGCATTTT
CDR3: CAISVGGGQPQHF

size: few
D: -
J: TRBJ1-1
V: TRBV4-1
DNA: TGCGCCAGCAGCCCCGCCGGGAAGAACACTGAAGCTTTCTTT
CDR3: CASSPAGKNTEAFF

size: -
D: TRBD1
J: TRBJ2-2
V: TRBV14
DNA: TGTGCCAGCAGCCCACTACCGGGACAGGGAGCAATCGGGGAGCTGTTTTTT
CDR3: CASSPLPGQGAIGELFF

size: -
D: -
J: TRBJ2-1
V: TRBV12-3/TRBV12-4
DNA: TGTGCCAGCGGTTTACGTCAGGGTAAGGGTGAGCAGTTCTTC
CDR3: CASGLRQGKGEQFF

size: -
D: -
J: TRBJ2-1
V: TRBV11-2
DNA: TGTGCCAGCAGCTTAGTTTTTAGGGGGAGGGATGAGCAGTTCTTC
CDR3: CASSLVFRGRDEQFF

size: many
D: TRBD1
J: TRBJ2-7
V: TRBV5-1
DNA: TGCGCCAGCAGCTTAAGGACAGGGGGCGTGAACGAGCAGTACTTC
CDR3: CASSLRTGGVNEQYF

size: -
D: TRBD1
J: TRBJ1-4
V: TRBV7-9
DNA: TGTGCCAGCAGCTCCGGGACAGTACAAGCAACTAATGAAAAACTGTTTTTT
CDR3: CASSSGTVQATNEKLFF

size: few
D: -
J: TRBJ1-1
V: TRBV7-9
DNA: TGTGCCAGCAGCCTCCCCGACAGGAACACTGAAGCTTTCTTT
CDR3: CASSLPDRNTEAFF